The rows below give T cell receptor beta chains drawn from one sample of a study of vaccination effects on CD4 cells after COVID-19. Their antigens are not known. The data were produced by immunoSEQ multiplex PCR, yet TCRdb's version contains in-frame clones alone and is incomplete. The sample consists of roughly 65,000 clones, around 77% of them appearing once. The source material was CD4+ T cells from PBMCs cultured with HCoV-NL63 spike peptides, sampled before COVID-19 vaccination. The receptor source for this set is a human donor who received a COVID-19 vaccine. Each CDR3 is given with its conserved first and last residue. D genes are given only for firm matches. Clone size is not always given. Where it is, it says once, few, many or a class for expanded clones.

size,V,J,D,DNA,CDR3
NA,TRBV5-1,TRBJ2-5,NA,TGCGCCAGCAGAGCGGACCGCCAAGAGACCCAGTACTTC,CASRADRQETQYF
NA,TRBV24-1,TRBJ2-3,NA,TGTGCCACCAGCCTACGGGGGGATACGCAGTATTTT,CATSLRGDTQYF
once,TRBV6-5,TRBJ1-6,NA,TGTGCCAGCAGTTACTCGTCAGGGACGGGATCACCCCTCCACTTT,CASSYSSGTGSPLHF
NA,TRBV6-5,TRBJ1-5,NA,TGTGCCAGCAGTTCGGGGTACAGACAGCCCCAGCATTTT,CASSSGYRQPQHF
NA,TRBV29-1,TRBJ1-3,NA,TGCAGCGTTGGCTGGGACACTGGAAACACCATATATTTT,CSVGWDTGNTIYF
few,TRBV4-2,TRBJ1-6,NA,TGTGCCGCCCAGGGACAACCAAATTCACCCCTCCACTTT,CAAQGQPNSPLHF
once,TRBV21-1,TRBJ2-1,NA,TGTGCCAGCAGCAATGCCAGAAATGAGCAGTTCTTC,CASSNARNEQFF
NA,TRBV19,TRBJ2-1,NA,TGTGCCAGTAGTATAGGGATAGGGGGATACAATGAGCAGTTCTTC,CASSIGIGGYNEQFF
once,TRBV20-1,TRBJ1-1,NA,TGCAGTGCTAGAGACAGGGCTGAAGCTTTCTTT,CSARDRAEAFF
NA,TRBV28,TRBJ1-2,TRBD1,TGTGCCAGCAGTCCTGACAGGGTTGGCTACACCTTC,CASSPDRVGYTF
NA,TRBV6-5,TRBJ2-3,TRBD1,TGTGCCAGCAGAACAGACAGGGGACACACAGATACGCAGTATTTT,CASRTDRGHTDTQYF
NA,TRBV3-1/TRBV3-2,TRBJ2-3,TRBD1,TGTGCCAGCAGCCAAGATCTGGGACAGACGAACACAGATACGCAGTATTTT,CASSQDLGQTNTDTQYF
NA,TRBV6-5,TRBJ1-1,TRBD1,TGTGCCAGCAGTCATCCAGGGGGCAGGGACACTGAAGCTTTCTTT,CASSHPGGRDTEAFF
NA,TRBV7-2,TRBJ2-1,NA,TGTGCCAGCAGCTTAGGGGGAGGCCGGGGGCCCTACAATGAGCAGTTCTTC,CASSLGGGRGPYNEQFF
NA,TRBV9,TRBJ1-1,NA,TGTGCCAGCAGCGCCCGGGACATATCTGAAGCTTTCTTT,CASSARDISEAFF